The rows below give T cell receptor beta chains drawn from one sample of a study of blood T cell repertoires in COVID-19. Produced via immunoSEQ multiplex PCR; TCRdb's table is partial and in-frame only. This table has 150,000 to 200,000 clones, approximately 89% appearing once. Sequencing was carried out using peripheral blood. The receptors here all came from a man between 35 and 55 years old with active or convalescent COVID-19. Each CDR3 is given with its conserved first and last residue. The order of the fields is CDR3 length, J gene, clone size, V gene, D gene, CDR3 DNA, CDR3 protein. The D gene is left open where the match is weak. The size field is filled for only some rows; it gives once, few, many or a size class.

16 | TRBJ1-2 | NA | TRBV5-6 | TRBD1 | TGTGCCAGCAGCTTCCTACTGACAGGGTCTATCTATGGCTACACCTTC | CASSFLLTGSIYGYTF
17 | TRBJ2-2 | NA | TRBV5-6 | TRBD2 | TGTGCCAGCAGCGTTAGCTCTAGCGGGGTTTGGACCGGGGAGCTGTTTTTT | CASSVSSSGVWTGELFF
15 | TRBJ2-1 | NA | TRBV12-5 | NA | TGTGCTAGTGGTTTGGGCAGGAATTACTCCAATGAGCAGTTCTTC | CASGLGRNYSNEQFF
13 | TRBJ1-5 | once | TRBV10-2 | TRBD1 | TGCGCCACTAAGACAGGGTTAGGTCAGCCCCAGCATTTT | CATKTGLGQPQHF
15 | TRBJ1-2 | NA | TRBV4-1 | NA | TGCGCCAGCAGCCAAGGGTGGGGGCCGGGCTATGGCTACACCTTC | CASSQGWGPGYGYTF
16 | TRBJ2-1 | NA | TRBV6-2/TRBV6-3 | TRBD2 | TGTGCCAGCAGCCTTCTAGCGGGGGGCCGGTTCAATGAGCAGTTCTTC | CASSLLAGGRFNEQFF
16 | TRBJ1-1 | NA | TRBV14 | NA | TGTGCCAGCAGCCAAGATCCCCGGGGAGGGAACACTGAAGCTTTCTTT | CASSQDPRGGNTEAFF
11 | TRBJ2-1 | NA | TRBV5-6 | NA | TGTGCCAGCAGCTTCGAGTATGAGCAGTTCTTC | CASSFEYEQFF
13 | TRBJ1-2 | NA | TRBV10-3 | NA | TGTGCCATCACCGCAGGAGGGTTGGGCGGCTACACCTTC | CAITAGGLGGYTF
15 | TRBJ2-2 | NA | TRBV7-9 | TRBD1 | TGTGCCAGCAGCTACCGGGACAGGGGCCCCGGGGAGCTGTTTTTT | CASSYRDRGPGELFF
14 | TRBJ1-2 | once | TRBV7-2 | TRBD1 | TGTGCCAGCACCCTACGAGGGACAGACTATGGCTACACCTTC | CASTLRGTDYGYTF
15 | TRBJ1-2 | NA | TRBV5-4 | NA | TGTGCCAGCAGCCCGAGGGGAGGGTACGGCTATGGCTACACCTTC | CASSPRGGYGYGYTF
17 | TRBJ1-5 | few | TRBV3-1/TRBV3-2 | NA | TGTGCCAGCAGCCAAGATCCCATAGCTGGTTTCGGTCAGCCCCAGCATTTT | CASSQDPIAGFGQPQHF
15 | TRBJ1-1 | NA | TRBV7-2 | NA | TGTGCCAGCAGTGTTACAGGGTTGGCGAACACTGAAGCTTTCTTT | CASSVTGLANTEAFF
15 | TRBJ1-2 | NA | TRBV10-3 | TRBD1 | TGTGCCATCAGTGAGGGGGGACAGCTCAACTATGGCTACACCTTC | CAISEGGQLNYGYTF
15 | TRBJ2-5 | NA | TRBV9 | NA | TGTGCCAGCAGCGTAGCCAAGACTCCCTTAGAGACCCAGTACTTC | CASSVAKTPLETQYF
14 | TRBJ1-1 | NA | TRBV5-1 | TRBD1 | TGCGCCAGCAGCTTCACAGGGGTGAACACTGAAGCTTTCTTT | CASSFTGVNTEAFF
15 | TRBJ2-2 | NA | TRBV11-2 | NA | TGTGCCAGCAGCTTAGATTTAAGCGGAACCGGGGAGCTGTTTTTT | CASSLDLSGTGELFF
15 | TRBJ1-1 | NA | TRBV29-1 | NA | TGCAGCGTTGAGAGGGGGGGACTTATGAACACTGAAGCTTTCTTT | CSVERGGLMNTEAFF
13 | TRBJ2-7 | NA | TRBV27 | NA | TGTGCCAGCAGTTTAAACAGGGCCCACGAGCAGTACTTC | CASSLNRAHEQYF
13 | TRBJ1-6 | once | TRBV20-1 | TRBD1 | TGCAGTGCTAGTGGGACAGGGAATTCACCCCTCCACTTT | CSASGTGNSPLHF
16 | TRBJ1-2 | once | TRBV28 | TRBD1 | TGTGCCAGCAGTTTATTAAAGGCGACAGGGAACTATGGCTACACCTTC | CASSLLKATGNYGYTF
15 | TRBJ2-5 | NA | TRBV7-8 | TRBD1 | TGTGCCAGCAGCTTAGAGACAGGGTCGGCCGAGACCCAGTACTTC | CASSLETGSAETQYF
16 | TRBJ1-6 | NA | TRBV5-1 | TRBD1 | TGCGCCAGCAAGGAGGGGGGAAGGGGGCGGAATTCACCCCTCCACTTT | CASKEGGRGRNSPLHF
14 | TRBJ2-5 | NA | TRBV19 | NA | TGTGCCAGTAGTATGTGGGGGAGCGGGGAGACCCAGTACTTC | CASSMWGSGETQYF
15 | TRBJ2-7 | NA | TRBV6-6 | TRBD2 | TGTGCCAGCATTGACTCTGGGACTAGCAACTACGAGCAGTACTTC | CASIDSGTSNYEQYF
14 | TRBJ1-5 | NA | TRBV6-5 | NA | TGTGCCAGCGTAACAGGGTCTAGCAATCAGCCCCAGCATTTT | CASVTGSSNQPQHF
16 | TRBJ1-4 | few | TRBV2 | TRBD1 | TGTGCCAGCAGTAGACAGGGGGCGAGGCTAGGTGAAAAACTGTTTTTT | CASSRQGARLGEKLFF
12 | TRBJ1-5 | NA | TRBV5-8 | NA | TGTGCCAGCAGCTTGGCCGGGAGTACCCAGCATTTT | CASSLAGSTQHF
14 | TRBJ2-7 | few | TRBV19 | NA | TGTGCCAGTAGCCTCGGGACTGAACCTTACGAGCAGTACTTC | CASSLGTEPYEQYF
15 | TRBJ1-1 | NA | TRBV4-1 | TRBD1 | TGCGCCAGCAGCCAGCGACAGGGGGCGAACACTGAAGCTTTCTTT | CASSQRQGANTEAFF
15 | TRBJ2-4 | NA | TRBV7-2 | TRBD2 | TGTGCCAGCAGCCGCGGGGGGGCCGGGAAAAACATTCAGTACTTC | CASSRGGAGKNIQYF